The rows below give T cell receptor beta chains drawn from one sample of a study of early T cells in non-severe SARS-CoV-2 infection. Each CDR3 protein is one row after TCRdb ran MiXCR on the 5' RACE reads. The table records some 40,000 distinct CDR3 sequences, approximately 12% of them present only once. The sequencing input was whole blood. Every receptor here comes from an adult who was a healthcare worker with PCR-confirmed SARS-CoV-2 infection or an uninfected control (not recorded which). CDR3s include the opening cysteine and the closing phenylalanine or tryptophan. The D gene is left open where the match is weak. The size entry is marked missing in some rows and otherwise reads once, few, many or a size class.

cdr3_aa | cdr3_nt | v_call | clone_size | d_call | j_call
CAISADQRIDNKKLFF | TGTGCCATCAGTGCGGACCAACGGATAGATAATAAAAAACTGTTTTTT | TRBV10-3 | . | . | TRBJ1-4
CASSLGQTGTFF | TGTGCCAGCAGCTTAGGCCAGACAGGAACGTTCTTC | TRBV11-2 | many | . | TRBJ2-1
CATSAPTSAYGFEQFF | TGTGCCACCAGTGCCCCGACTAGCGCCTATGGGTTTGAGCAGTTCTTC | TRBV24-1 | few | TRBD2 | TRBJ2-1
CASRRSTGSYEQYF | TGTGCCAGCAGGCGCTCGACAGGCTCCTACGAGCAGTACTTC | TRBV2 | . | . | TRBJ2-7
CASSQGERGSTDTQYF | TGTGCCAGCAGCCAAGGAGAGAGGGGGAGCACAGATACGCAGTATTTT | TRBV4-2 | few | . | TRBJ2-3
CASLRGGYNEQFF | TGTGCCAGCCTACGCGGGGGTTACAATGAGCAGTTCTTC | TRBV2 | . | TRBD2 | TRBJ2-1
CASSPNQNIQYF | TGCGCCAGCAGCCCGAACCAAAACATTCAGTACTTC | TRBV4-3 | many | . | TRBJ2-4
CASSLILGRPYEQYF | TGTGCCAGCAGCTTAATTTTAGGGAGGCCCTACGAGCAGTACTTC | TRBV7-2 | many | . | TRBJ2-7
CSVVGSGQLANTGELFF | TGCAGCGTTGTTGGATCGGGACAGTTGGCGAACACCGGGGAGCTGTTTTTT | TRBV29-1 | few | TRBD1 | TRBJ2-2
CASHFLNRLQGGKDGYTF | TGTGCCAGCCACTTCTTAAATAGACTCCAGGGTGGAAAGGATGGCTACACCTTC | TRBV7-9 | many | . | TRBJ1-2
CASRTEPAGDYEQYF | TGCGCCAGCAGGACTGAACCAGCGGGAGACTACGAGCAGTACTTC | TRBV5-1 | . | TRBD2 | TRBJ2-7
CASSEGQGAISNEQFF | TGCGCCAGCAGTGAAGGGCAGGGGGCGATATCCAATGAGCAGTTCTTC | TRBV10-1 | many | TRBD1 | TRBJ2-1
CASSYSPNRSPRVGYTF | TGTGCCAGCAGCTACTCCCCAAACAGAAGTCCTAGGGTTGGCTACACCTTC | TRBV7-2 | many | . | TRBJ1-2
CSVVKGTEAFF | TGCAGCGTTGTAAAGGGCACTGAAGCTTTCTTT | TRBV29-1 | many | . | TRBJ1-1
CAWSEGTGRNTIYF | TGTGCCTGGAGCGAAGGGACAGGGAGAAACACCATATATTTT | TRBV30 | many | TRBD1 | TRBJ1-3
CASSSRGGYTF | TGTGCCAGCAGTTCCCGGGGGGGCTACACCTTC | TRBV12-3/TRBV12-4 | many | . | TRBJ1-2
CASSSQGDEQFF | TGTGCCAGCAGTTCACAGGGTGATGAGCAGTTCTTC | TRBV6-5 | many | . | TRBJ2-1
CASSSQGLRGYTF | TGTGCCAGCAGTTCTCAGGGGTTACGTGGCTACACCTTC | TRBV6-2/TRBV6-3 | few | . | TRBJ1-2
CSAGPSGGTLAYNEQFF | TGCAGTGCTGGTCCCAGCGGGGGGACGCTCGCATACAATGAGCAGTTCTTC | TRBV20-1 | . | TRBD2 | TRBJ2-1
CVSSKARVGNTEAFF | TGTGTCAGCAGCAAAGCCAGGGTAGGGAACACTGAAGCTTTCTTT | TRBV21-1 | . | . | TRBJ1-1
CASSLTPVQPQHF | TGTGCCAGCAGCTTAACCCCCGTTCAGCCCCAGCATTTT | TRBV7-2 | . | . | TRBJ1-5
CASTRGRHGYGYTF | TGTGCCAGTACTCGGGGGCGCCATGGCTATGGCTACACCTTC | TRBV3-1 | . | . | TRBJ1-2
CASSSDHTGLRSPLHF | TGTGCCAGCAGCTCAGACCATACGGGCCTCAGATCACCCCTCCACTTT | TRBV11-2 | . | . | TRBJ1-6
CSVMKSTEAFF | TGCAGCGTTATGAAAAGCACTGAAGCTTTCTTT | TRBV29-1 | . | . | TRBJ1-1
CASSFGRGGRADTQYF | TGCGCCAGCAGCTTTGGCAGGGGTGGAAGGGCAGATACGCAGTATTTT | TRBV5-1 | many | . | TRBJ2-3
CSARDPTGGGQPQHF | TGCAGTGCTAGAGATCCCACAGGGGGAGGTCAGCCCCAGCATTTT | TRBV20-1 | many | TRBD1 | TRBJ1-5
CASSLGKSSYEQYF | TGCGCCAGCAGCTTAGGAAAGAGCTCCTACGAGCAGTACTTC | TRBV5-1 | . | . | TRBJ2-7
CSAGLEYNSPLHF | TGCAGTGCTGGCCTGGAATATAATTCACCCCTCCACTTT | TRBV20-1 | many | . | TRBJ1-6
CASTSRVYSPLHF | TGTGCCAGCACCTCGCGGGTTTACTCACCCCTCCACTTT | TRBV7-2 | few | . | TRBJ1-6
CASSYASGSYEQYF | TGTGCCAGCAGTTACGCTTCGGGGAGCTACGAGCAGTACTTC | TRBV6-6 | few | . | TRBJ2-7
CASGQNRVLEFF | TGTGCCAGCGGCCAGAACCGGGTCCTTGAGTTCTTC | TRBV6-2/TRBV6-3 | few | . | TRBJ2-1
CASSPQGVHGYTF | TGTGCCAGTAGTCCTCAGGGCGTCCATGGCTACACCTTC | TRBV19 | . | . | TRBJ1-2
CASSPPSGDEQFF | TGTGCCAGCAGCCCTCCTTCGGGGGACGAGCAGTTCTTC | TRBV3-1 | . | . | TRBJ2-1
CASSITAGDSLNTETQYF | TGTGCCAGTAGTATAACAGCGGGGGACAGCCTAAATACGGAGACCCAGTACTTC | TRBV19 | few | . | TRBJ2-5
CASRARGSGGELFF | TGCGCCAGCAGGGCCCGGGGATCAGGCGGGGAGCTGTTTTTT | TRBV5-1 | . | . | TRBJ2-2
CASSEAWLAGGNEQFF | TGTGCCAGCAGTGAAGCCTGGCTAGCGGGAGGTAATGAGCAGTTCTTC | TRBV6-1 | many | TRBD2 | TRBJ2-1
CATSDLRAGGFPGELFF | TGTGCCACCAGTGATCTTCGAGCGGGAGGGTTTCCCGGGGAGCTGTTTTTT | TRBV24-1 | many | TRBD2 | TRBJ2-2
CASSFRSDYPKETQYF | TGTGCCAGCAGTTTCAGATCGGACTACCCAAAAGAGACCCAGTACTTC | TRBV28 | . | . | TRBJ2-5